This TCR beta chain was captured in a study of shared T cell receptors in the human thymus. The table came from immunoSEQ multiplex PCR; TCRdb's copy has only in-frame clones and leaves some out. The table shows about 380,000 clones, with approximately 95% occurring only once. This CDR3 has 15 amino acids. In germline, CDR1 is MRHNA, CDR2 SNTAGT. V lost 5 bases to trimming and J lost 1 base; unmatched junction nucleotides: 5. This chain joins TRBV6-4 and TRBJ1-5; 7 bases are shared with TRBD1. This clonotype was sampled from a human donor. Input material: thymocytes. CDR3 sequence: CASSRQGGSNQPQHF. CDR3 sequence (DNA): TGTGCCAGCAGTCGACAGGGAGGAAGCAATCAGCCCCAGCATTTT.